Presented here are 11 T cell receptor beta chains from one specimen sequenced in a study of cytomegalovirus exposure and HLA in healthy donors. It was with 60 Vbeta and 13 Jbeta primers that the PCR ran. Generated by immunoSEQ multiplex PCR, the TCRdb table keeps only in-frame clones and is missing some. The profile shows about 120,000 clones, over 8.5% of them singletons. The specimen was PBMCs. Receptors originate from a woman aged 40 to 50 in good health and CMV-seropositive.

The V gene is TRBV5-6, the J gene TRBJ2-1; TRBD2 matches 7 bases. Germline V gives CDR1 SGHDT, CDR2 YYEEEE. This CDR3 is built from 16 residues. With V trimmed by 4 bases and J by 0 bases, 7 bases remained unmatched. The CDR3 coding sequence is TGTGCCAGCAGCGGGGAGGCTAGCGGCTCCTACAATGAGCAGTTCTTC. This gives the protein CASSGEASGSYNEQFF. Drawing the rest from reference TRBV5-6 and TRBJ2-1, the complete variable domain is DAGVTQSPTHLIKTRGQQVTLRCSPKSGHDTVSWYQQALGQGPQFIFQYYEEEERQRGNFPDRFSGHQFPNYSSELNVNALLLGDSALYLCASSGEASGSYNEQFFGPGTRLTVL.

The J gene is TRBJ2-1, the V gene TRBV10-3; TRBD2 aligns across 11 bases. CDR3 length: 16 amino acids. Per the germline V gene, CDR1 is ENHRY and CDR2 is SYGVKD. Trimming cost V 6 bases and J 5 bases; bases outside gene matches: 9. The CDR3 loop reads CAIRPTSGETNNEQFF. CDR3 in DNA: TGTGCCATCAGACCGACTAGCGGGGAAACCAACAATGAGCAGTTCTTC.

The J gene is TRBJ1-2, the V gene TRBV7-2; 8 bases map to TRBD1. The V gene's germline CDR1 is SGHTA and CDR2 FQGNSA. Losses at the gene ends were 5 bases for V and 0 bases for J; bases not matched to a gene: 8. The CDR3 spans 16 residues. Here the CDR3 reads CASSPPWGQANYGYTF. The CDR3, as DNA: TGTGCCAGCAGCCCACCTTGGGGACAGGCTAACTATGGCTACACCTTC.

The CDR3 spells CASSETGYDTEAFF. CDR3 in DNA: TGTGCCAGCAGCGAGACAGGGTATGACACTGAAGCTTTCTTT. The chain is built from TRBV7-9 and TRBJ1-1; TRBD1 aligns across 7 bases. V was pared by 5 bases and J by 3 bases, with 6 bases of the junction left unmatched. This CDR3 is 14 amino acids long. Germline V gene data show CDR1 as SEHNR and CDR2 as FQNEAQ (reference sequence).

This sequence joins TRBV2 and TRBJ1-2, with a weak D call TRBD1 (5 bases). Germline values: CDR1 SNHLY, CDR2 FYNNEI. This CDR3 spans 13 amino acids. V was clipped by 5 bases and J by 8 bases, with 15 bases between them. The CDR3 coding sequence is TGTGCCAGCAGTAGGGAAGGGGTGGGGGGCTACACCTTC. It specifies CASSREGVGGYTF.

This sequence joins TRBV6-1 and TRBJ2-5, with 12 bases identical to TRBD2. V lost 4 bases and J lost 2; bases outside the gene matches: 11. Germline V gene data show CDR1 as MNHNS and CDR2 as SASEGT. This CDR3 comprises 18 residues. CDR3 sequence reads: CASSVRLAGGLGQETQYF. As DNA, the CDR3 is TGTGCCAGCAGTGTAAGGCTAGCGGGGGGGCTTGGACAAGAGACCCAGTACTTC.

The V and J genes are TRBV5-5 and TRBJ2-7, with D perhaps TRBD1 (5 bases). The CDR3 totals 16 residues. The germline V gene has CDR1 SGHKS and CDR2 YYEKEE (reference sequence). Between the trimmed V and J ends, which lost 1 base and 5 bases, there was a span of 19 bases. For the CDR3, the DNA is TGTGCCAGCAGCTTGTTACCAGCCGACAGAGTCAACGAGCAGTACTTC. It specifies CASSLLPADRVNEQYF.

There are a few counts of this clone. The genes are TRBV5-1 and TRBJ1-2; possible D gene TRBD1, 6 bases. CDR1 SGHRS and CDR2 YFSETQ come from the germline V gene. V was shortened by 5 bases and J by 4 bases, with 24 bases between the two germline ends. CDR3 length: 17 amino acids. CDR3 sequence reads: CASSLARGRLSIYGYTF. The CDR3 DNA reads TGCGCCAGCAGTCTGGCGCGGGGGCGGTTATCGATCTATGGCTACACCTTC.

This clone was recorded a few times. The CDR3 nucleotides are TGTGCCAGCAGCTCCCAGGGGGCCTACAATGAGCAGTTCTTC. This translates into CASSSQGAYNEQFF. This chain links TRBV11-2 with TRBJ2-1, with TRBD1 matching 7 bases. The CDR3 sequence is 14 residues long. From germline, CDR1 is SGHAT and CDR2 FQNNGV. V was pared by 4 bases and J by 2 bases, with 2 bases of the junction left unmatched.

The V gene is TRBV5-1, the J gene TRBJ2-2, with TRBD1 identical over 8 bases. The V gene's germline CDR1 is SGHRS and CDR2 YFSETQ. The V and J ends lost 0 bases and 5 bases, in that order; junction bases with no gene match: 6. This CDR3 has 16 residues. In DNA, the CDR3 is TGCGCCAGCAGCTTGGCCCAGGGGGCTCGAACCGGGGAGCTGTTTTTT. Translating gives CASSLAQGARTGELFF.

This sequence joins TRBV4-1 and TRBJ1-2; D might be TRBD1 (5 bases). This CDR3 is built from 16 residues. With 1 base removed from V and 6 bases from J, the gap between germline ends came to 18 bases. CDR1 is MGHRA, CDR2 YSYEKL, per germline. The CDR3, as DNA: TGCGCCAGCAGCCAAGTTCGCGGGACCGATGACAATGGCTACACCTTC. Protein product: CASSQVRGTDDNGYTF.